One T cell receptor (beta chain) is described in this entry. The method was immunoSEQ multiplex PCR; TCRdb's version includes in-frame clones alone and lacks a portion of them. The sample holds about 120,000 clones, approximately 93% seen once. The sample comes from a study of T cell changes during pregnancy in multiple sclerosis. There are 15 residues in the CDR3. The trim removed 4 bases at V and 5 bases at J, leaving 8 bases unmatched. Germline-derived CDR1 and CDR2 are SGHTA and FQGNSA. This sequence joins TRBV7-2 and TRBJ2-5; 9 bases fit TRBD1. This sample comprised peripheral blood, obtained before pregnancy. The source is a female donor with multiple sclerosis, enrolled in a pregnancy study. DNA of the CDR3: TGTGCCAGCAGCTACGGGACAGGGTTGGAGGAGACCCAGTACTTC. Amino acids: CASSYGTGLEETQYF.